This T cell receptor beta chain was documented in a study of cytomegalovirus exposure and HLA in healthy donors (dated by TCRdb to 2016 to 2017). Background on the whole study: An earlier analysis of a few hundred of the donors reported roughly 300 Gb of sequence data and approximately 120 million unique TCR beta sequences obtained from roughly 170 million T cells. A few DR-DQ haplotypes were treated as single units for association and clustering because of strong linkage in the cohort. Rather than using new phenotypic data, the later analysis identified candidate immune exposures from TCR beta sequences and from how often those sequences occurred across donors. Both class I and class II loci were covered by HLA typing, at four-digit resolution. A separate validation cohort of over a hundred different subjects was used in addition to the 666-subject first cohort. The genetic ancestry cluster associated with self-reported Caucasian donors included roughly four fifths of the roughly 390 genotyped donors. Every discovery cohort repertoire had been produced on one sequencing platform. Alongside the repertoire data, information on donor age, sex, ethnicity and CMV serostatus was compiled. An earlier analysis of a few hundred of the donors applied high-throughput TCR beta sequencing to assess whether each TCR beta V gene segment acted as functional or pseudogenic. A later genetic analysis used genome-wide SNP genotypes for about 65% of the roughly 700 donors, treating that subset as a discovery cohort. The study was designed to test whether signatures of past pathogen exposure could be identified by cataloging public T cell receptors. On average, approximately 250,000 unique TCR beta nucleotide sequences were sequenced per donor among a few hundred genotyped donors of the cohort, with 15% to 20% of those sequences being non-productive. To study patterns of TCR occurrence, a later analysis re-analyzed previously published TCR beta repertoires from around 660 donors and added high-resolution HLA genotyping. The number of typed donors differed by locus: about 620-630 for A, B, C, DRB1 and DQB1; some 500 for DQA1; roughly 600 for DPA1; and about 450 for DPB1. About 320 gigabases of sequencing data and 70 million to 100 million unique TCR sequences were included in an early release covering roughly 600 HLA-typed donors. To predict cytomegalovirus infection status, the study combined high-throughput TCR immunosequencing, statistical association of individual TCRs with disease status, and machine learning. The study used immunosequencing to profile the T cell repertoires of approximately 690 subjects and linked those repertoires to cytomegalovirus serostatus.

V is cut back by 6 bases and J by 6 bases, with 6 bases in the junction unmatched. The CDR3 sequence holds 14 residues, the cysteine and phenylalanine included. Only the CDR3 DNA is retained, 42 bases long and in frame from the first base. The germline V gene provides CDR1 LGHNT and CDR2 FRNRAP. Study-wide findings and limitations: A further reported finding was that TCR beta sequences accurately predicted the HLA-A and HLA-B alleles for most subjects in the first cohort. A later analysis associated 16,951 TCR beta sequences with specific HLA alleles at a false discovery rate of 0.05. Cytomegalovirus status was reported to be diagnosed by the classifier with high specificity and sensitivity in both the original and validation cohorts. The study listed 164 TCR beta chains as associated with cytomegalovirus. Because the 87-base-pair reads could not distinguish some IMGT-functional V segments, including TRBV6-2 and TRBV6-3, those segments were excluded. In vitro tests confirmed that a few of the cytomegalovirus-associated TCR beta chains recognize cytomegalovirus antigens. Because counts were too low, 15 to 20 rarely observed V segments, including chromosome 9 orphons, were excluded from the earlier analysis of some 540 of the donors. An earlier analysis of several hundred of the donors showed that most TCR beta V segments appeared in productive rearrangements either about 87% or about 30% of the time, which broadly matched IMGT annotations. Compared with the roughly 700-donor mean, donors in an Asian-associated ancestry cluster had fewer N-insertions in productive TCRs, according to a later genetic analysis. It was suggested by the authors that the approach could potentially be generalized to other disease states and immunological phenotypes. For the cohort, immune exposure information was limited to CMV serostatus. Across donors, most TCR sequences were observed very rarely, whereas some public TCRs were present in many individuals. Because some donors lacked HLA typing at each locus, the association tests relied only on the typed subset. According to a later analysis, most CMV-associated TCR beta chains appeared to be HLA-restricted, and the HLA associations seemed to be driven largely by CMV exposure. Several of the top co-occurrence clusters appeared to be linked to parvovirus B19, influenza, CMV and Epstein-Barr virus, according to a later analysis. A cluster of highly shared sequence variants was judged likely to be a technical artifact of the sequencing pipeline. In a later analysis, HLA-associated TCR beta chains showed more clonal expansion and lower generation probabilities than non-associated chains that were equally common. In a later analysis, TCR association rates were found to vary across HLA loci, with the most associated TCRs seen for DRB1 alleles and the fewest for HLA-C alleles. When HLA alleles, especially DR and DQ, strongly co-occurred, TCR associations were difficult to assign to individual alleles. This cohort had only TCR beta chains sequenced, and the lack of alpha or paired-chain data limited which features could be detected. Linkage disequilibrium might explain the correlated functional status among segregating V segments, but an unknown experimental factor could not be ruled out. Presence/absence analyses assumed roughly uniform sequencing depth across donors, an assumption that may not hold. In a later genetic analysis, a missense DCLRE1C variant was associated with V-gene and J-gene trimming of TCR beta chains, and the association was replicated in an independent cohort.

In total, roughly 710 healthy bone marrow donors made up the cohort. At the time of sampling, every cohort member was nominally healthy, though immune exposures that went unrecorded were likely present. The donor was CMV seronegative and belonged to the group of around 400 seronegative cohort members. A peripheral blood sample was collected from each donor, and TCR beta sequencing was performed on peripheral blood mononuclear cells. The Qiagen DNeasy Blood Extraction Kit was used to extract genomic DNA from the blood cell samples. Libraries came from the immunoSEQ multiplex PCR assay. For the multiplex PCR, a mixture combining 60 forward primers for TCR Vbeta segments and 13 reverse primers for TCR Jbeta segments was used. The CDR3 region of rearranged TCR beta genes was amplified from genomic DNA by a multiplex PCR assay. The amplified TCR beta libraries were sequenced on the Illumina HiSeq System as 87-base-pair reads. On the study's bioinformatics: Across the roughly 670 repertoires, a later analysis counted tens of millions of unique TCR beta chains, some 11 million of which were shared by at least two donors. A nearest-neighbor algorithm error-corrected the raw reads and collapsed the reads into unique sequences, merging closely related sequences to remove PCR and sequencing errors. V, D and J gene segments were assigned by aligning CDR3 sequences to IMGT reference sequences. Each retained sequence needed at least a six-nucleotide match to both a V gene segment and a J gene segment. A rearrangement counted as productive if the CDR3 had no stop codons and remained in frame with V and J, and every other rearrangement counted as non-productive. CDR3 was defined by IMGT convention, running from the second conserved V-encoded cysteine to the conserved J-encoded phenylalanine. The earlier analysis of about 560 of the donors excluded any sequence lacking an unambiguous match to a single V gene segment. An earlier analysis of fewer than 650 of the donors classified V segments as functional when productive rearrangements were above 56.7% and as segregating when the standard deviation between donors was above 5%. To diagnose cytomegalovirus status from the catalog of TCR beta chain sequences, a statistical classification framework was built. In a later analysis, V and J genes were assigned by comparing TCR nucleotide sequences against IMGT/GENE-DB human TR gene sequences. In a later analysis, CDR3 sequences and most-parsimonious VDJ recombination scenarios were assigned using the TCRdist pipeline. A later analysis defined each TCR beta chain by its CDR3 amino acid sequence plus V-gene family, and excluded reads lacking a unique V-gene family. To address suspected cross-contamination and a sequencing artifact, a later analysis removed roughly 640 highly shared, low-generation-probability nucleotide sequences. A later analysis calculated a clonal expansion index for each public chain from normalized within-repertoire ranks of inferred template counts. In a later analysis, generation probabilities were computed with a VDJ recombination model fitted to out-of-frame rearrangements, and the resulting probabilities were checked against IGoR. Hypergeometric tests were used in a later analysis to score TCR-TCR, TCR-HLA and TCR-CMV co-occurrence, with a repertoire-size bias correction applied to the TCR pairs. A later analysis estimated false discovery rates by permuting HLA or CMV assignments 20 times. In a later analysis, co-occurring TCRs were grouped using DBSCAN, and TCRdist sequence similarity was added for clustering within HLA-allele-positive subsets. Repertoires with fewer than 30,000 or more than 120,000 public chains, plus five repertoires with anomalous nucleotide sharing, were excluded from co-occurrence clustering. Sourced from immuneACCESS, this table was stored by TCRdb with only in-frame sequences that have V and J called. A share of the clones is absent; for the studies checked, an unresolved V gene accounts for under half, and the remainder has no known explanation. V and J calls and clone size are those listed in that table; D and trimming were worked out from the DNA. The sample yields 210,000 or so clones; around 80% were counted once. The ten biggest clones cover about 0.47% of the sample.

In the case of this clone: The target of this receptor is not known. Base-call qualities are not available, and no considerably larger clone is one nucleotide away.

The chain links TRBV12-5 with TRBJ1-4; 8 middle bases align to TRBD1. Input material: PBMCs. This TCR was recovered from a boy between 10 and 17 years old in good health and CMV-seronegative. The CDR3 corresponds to CASGSGQADEKLFF. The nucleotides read TGTGCTAGTGGCTCGGGACAGGCCGATGAAAAACTGTTTTTT.